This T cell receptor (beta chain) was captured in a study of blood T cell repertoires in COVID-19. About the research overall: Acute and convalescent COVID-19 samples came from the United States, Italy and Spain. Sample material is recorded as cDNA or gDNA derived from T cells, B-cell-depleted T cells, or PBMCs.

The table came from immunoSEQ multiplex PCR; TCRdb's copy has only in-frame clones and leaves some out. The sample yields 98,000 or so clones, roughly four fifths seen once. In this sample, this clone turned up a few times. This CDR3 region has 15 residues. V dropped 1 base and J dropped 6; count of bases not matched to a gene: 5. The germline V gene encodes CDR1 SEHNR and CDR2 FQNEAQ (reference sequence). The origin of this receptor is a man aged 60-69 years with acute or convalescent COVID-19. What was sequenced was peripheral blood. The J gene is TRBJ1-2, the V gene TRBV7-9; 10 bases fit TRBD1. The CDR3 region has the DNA TGTGCCAGCAGCTTAGGGGACAGGGGTTCTGATGGCTACACCTTC. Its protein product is CASSLGDRGSDGYTF. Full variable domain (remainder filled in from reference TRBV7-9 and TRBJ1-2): DTGVSQNPRHKITKRGQNVTFRCDPISEHNRLYWYRQTLGQGPEFLTYFQNEAQLEKSRLLSDRFSAERPKGSFSTLEIQRTEQGDSAMYLCASSLGDRGSDGYTFGSGTRLTVV.